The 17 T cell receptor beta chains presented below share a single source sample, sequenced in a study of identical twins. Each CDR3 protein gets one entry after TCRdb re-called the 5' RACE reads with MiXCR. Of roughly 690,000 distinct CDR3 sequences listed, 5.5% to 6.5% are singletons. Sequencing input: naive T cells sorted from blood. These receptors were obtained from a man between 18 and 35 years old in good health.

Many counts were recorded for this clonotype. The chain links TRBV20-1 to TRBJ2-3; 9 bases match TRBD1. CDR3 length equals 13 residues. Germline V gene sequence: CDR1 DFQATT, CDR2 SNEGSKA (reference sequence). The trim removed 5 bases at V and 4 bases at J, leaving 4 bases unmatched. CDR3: CSAPGTGPDTQYF. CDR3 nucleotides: TGCAGTGCTCCCGGGACAGGGCCAGATACGCAGTATTTT.

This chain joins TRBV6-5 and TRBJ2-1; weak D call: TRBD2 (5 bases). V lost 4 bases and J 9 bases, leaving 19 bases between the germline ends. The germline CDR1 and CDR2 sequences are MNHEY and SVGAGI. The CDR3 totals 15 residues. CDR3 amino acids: CASSFSGNSPSEQFF. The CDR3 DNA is TGTGCCAGCAGTTTCAGCGGAAACTCCCCCAGTGAGCAGTTCTTC.

CDR3 nucleotide sequence: TGTGCCAGCAGCTCATCGACTAGCGGGAGTAATGAGCAGTTCTTC. It yields the protein CASSSSTSGSNEQFF. The V and J genes are TRBV7-6 and TRBJ2-1, with 12 positions matching TRBD2. The CDR3 consists of 15 residues. Germline V gene sequence: CDR1 SGHVS, CDR2 FNYEAQ. V dropped 4 bases and J dropped 7; count of bases not matched to a gene: 5.

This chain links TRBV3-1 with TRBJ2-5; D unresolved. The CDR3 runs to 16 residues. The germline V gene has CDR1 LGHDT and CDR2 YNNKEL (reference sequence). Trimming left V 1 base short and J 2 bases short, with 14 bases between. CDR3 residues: CASSQASLSEQETQYF. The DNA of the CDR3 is TGTGCCAGCAGCCAAGCTTCACTATCGGAACAAGAGACCCAGTACTTC.

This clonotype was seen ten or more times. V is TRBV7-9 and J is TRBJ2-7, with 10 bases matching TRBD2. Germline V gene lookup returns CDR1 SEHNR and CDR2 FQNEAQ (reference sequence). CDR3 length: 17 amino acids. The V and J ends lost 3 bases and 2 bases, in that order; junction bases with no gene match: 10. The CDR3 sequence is CASSFGTSAEAPYEQYF. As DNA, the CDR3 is TGTGCCAGCAGCTTCGGGACTAGCGCAGAGGCACCCTACGAGCAGTACTTC.

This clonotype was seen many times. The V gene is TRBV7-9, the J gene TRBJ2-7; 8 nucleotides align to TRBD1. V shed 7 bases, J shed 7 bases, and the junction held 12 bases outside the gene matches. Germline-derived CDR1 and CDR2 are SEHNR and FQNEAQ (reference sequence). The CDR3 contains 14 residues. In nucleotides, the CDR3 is TGTGCCAGCACCCATATCGACAGGGGACTTGAGCAGTACGTC. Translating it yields CASTHIDRGLEQYV.

This CDR3 is CASSLDGTSGPKYF. The CDR3 DNA reads as TGCGCCAGCAGCTTGGACGGGACTAGCGGGCCTAAGTACTTC. The chain is built from TRBV5-1 and TRBJ2-7; TRBD2 matches 12 bases. This CDR3 spans 14 amino acids. The germline gives CDR1 SGHRS, CDR2 YFSETQ. V trimming: 0 bases; J trimming: 11 bases; junction bases outside the gene matches: 6.

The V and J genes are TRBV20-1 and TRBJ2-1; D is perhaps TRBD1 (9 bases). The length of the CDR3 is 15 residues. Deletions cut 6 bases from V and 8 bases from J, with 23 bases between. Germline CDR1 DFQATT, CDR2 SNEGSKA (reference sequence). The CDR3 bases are TGCAGTGCCCAGGGACAGGGCCTAGCGGGCCATGAGCAGTTCTTC. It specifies CSAQGQGLAGHEQFF.

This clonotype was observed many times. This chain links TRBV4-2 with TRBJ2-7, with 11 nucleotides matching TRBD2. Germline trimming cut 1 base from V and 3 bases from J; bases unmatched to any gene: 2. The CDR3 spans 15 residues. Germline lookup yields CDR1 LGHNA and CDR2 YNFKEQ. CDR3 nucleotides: TGTGCCAGCAGCCAAGCCGGGACTAGCGGCTACGAGCAGTACTTC. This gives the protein CASSQAGTSGYEQYF.

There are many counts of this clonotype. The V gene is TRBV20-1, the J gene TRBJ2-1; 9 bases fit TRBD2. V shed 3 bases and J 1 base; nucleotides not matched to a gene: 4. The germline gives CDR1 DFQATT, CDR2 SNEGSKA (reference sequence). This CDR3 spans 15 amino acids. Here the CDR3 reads CSASRLAGSYNEQFF. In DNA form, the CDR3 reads TGCAGTGCTAGTAGGCTAGCGGGGTCCTACAATGAGCAGTTCTTC.

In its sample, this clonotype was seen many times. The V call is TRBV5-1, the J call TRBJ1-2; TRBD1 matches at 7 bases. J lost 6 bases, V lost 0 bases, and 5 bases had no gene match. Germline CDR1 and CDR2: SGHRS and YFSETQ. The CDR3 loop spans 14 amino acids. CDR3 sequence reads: CASSLGDRVNGYTF. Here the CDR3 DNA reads TGCGCCAGCAGCTTGGGCGACAGGGTCAATGGCTACACCTTC.

The CDR3 sequence: CASSPLTSGRSAYNEQFF. Written as DNA, the CDR3 is TGTGCCAGCTCACCTTTAACTAGCGGGAGGTCTGCCTACAATGAGCAGTTCTTC. This chain uses TRBV18 with TRBJ2-1, with TRBD2 matching over 12 bases. With 3 bases clipped from V and 2 bases from J, the junction kept 8 bases outside the gene matches. CDR1 and CDR2 from the germline V gene are KGHSH and LQKENI. The CDR3 is made up of 18 amino acids.

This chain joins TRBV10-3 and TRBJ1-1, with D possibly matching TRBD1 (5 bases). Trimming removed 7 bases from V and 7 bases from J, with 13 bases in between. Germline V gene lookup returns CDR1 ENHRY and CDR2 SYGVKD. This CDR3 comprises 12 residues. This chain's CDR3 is CAIMSGQNEAFF. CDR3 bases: TGTGCCATCATGTCGGGGCAAAATGAAGCTTTCTTT.

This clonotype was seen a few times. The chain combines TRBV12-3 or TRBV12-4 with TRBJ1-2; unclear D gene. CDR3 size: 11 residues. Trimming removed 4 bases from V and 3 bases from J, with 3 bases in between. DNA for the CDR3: TGTGCCAGCAGTTCATACTATGGCTACACCTTC. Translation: CASSSYYGYTF.

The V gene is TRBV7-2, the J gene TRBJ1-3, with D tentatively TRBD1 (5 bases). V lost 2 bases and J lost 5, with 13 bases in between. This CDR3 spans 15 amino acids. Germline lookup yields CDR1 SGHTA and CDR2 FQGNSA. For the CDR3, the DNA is TGTGCCAGCAGCTTAACTTTGACAGCCCGAAACACCATATATTTT. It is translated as CASSLTLTARNTIYF.

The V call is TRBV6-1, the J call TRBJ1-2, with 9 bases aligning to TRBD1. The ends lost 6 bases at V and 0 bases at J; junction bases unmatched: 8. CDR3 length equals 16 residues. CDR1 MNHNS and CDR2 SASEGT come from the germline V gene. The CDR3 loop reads CASRAGTGTSNYGYTF. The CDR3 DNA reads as TGTGCCAGCAGGGCCGGGACAGGGACGTCTAACTATGGCTACACCTTC.

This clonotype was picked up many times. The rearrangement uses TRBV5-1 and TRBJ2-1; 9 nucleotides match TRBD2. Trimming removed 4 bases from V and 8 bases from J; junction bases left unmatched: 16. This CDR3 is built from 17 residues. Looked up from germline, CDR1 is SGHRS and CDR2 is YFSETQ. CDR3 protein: CASSLEPSSGVLDEQFF. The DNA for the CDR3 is TGCGCCAGCAGCCTAGAGCCCTCTAGCGGGGTTCTCGATGAGCAGTTCTTC.